This T cell receptor (beta chain) was identified in a study of CD8+ T cells in alopecia areata. At the level of the study: Transfer of skin from roughly 6-12-month-old C3H/HeJ graft donors with spontaneous alopecia was made to approximately 6-11-week-old female C3H/HeJ mice.

Sorting used CD4, CD8alpha, NKG2D, NKG2ACE and other markers on pooled cutaneous lymph node cells. It was cDNA, reverse transcribed from extracted RNA, that served as the sequencing template. Assay: immunoSEQ multiplex PCR; the TCRdb copy retains only in-frame clones and omits some. Singletons are absent from the sample, which has about 270,000 clones. Note on this clone: Its specificity is unknown. The germline and genes are mouse ones. The CDR3 extends 4 residues past the end of the read, so its final part is completed from the germline J gene.

Germline V gene lookup returns CDR1 FNHDT and CDR2 SITEND (reference sequence). The CDR3 extends over 15 amino acids. The V and J ends lost 3 bases and 5 bases, in that order; junction bases with no gene match: 8. Regarding the study as a whole: In lesional scalp, particularly from alopecia totalis/universalis, clonality was higher than in normal scalp. Scalp samples also contribute reads from the resident alphabeta T cells found in normal skin. Between patients, shared TCR sequences were less clear than in mice. This was possibly due in part to HLA diversity in the patient population.

The sequence came from a C3H/HeJ mouse with alopecia areata. MHC haplotype of the mouse line: H2-k. V gene TRBV19 combines with J gene TRBJ2-1; 7 nucleotides match TRBD1. Material: CD4+ T cells sorted from a lymph node. CDR3 region: CASSTNRGVDAEQFF. Partial CDR3 DNA: TGTGCCAGCAGTACCAACAGGGGTGTGGATGCT.